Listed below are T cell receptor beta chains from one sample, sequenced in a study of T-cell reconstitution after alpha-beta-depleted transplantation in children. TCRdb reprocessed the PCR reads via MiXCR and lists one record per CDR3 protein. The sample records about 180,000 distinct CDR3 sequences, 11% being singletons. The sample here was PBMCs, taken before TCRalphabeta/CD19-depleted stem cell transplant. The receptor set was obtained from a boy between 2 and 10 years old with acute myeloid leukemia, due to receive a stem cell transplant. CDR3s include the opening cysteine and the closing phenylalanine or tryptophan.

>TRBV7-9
CASSWDSYGYTF
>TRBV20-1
CSARLAGEGFTDTQYF
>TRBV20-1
CSARGLGLAFNEQYF
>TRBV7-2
CASSLAATPNSGNTIYF
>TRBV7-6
CASSFGRGTGTGELFF
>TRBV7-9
CASSSTGVQPQHF
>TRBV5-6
CASSLDWGADEKLFF
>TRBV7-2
CASSLEGHSYGYTF
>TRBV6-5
CASSLAGRDEKLFF
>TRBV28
CAIGPGLTTCQETQYF
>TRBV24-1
CATSDYSGTGKKTQYF
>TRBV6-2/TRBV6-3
CASSLSDEQFF
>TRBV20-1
CSASTSGISQSFF
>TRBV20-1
CSSGLNNQPQHF
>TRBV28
CASSFSMAGADTGELFF
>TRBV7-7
CASSLGPKGPGELFF
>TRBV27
CASSKMPSGGHYGYTF
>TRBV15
CATNWGLAGFGEQFF
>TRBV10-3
CAISHVASTVLSTDTQYF
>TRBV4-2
CASSQDRPGYNEQFF
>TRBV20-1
CSASLAGGGVNEQFF
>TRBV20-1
CSARPTGAYEQYF